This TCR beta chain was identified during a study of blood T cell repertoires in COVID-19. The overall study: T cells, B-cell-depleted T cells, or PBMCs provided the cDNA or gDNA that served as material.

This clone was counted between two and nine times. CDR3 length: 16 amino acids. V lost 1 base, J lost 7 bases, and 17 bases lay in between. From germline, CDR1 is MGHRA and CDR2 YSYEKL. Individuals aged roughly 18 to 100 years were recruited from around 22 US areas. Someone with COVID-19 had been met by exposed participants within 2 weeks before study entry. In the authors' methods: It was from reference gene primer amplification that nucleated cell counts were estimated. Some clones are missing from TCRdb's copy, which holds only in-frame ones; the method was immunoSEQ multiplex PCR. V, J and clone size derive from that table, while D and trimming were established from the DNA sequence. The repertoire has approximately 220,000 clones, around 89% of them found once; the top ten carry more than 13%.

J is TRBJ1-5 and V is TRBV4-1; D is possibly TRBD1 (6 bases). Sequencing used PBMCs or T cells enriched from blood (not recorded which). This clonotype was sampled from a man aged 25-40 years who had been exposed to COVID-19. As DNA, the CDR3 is TGCGCCAGCAGCCAAGTGCGGGGGCGGCGTGGACAGCCCCAGCATTTT. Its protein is CASSQVRGRRGQPQHF.